Shown below are 4 T cell receptor beta chains from a single sample sequenced in a study of blood T cell repertoires in COVID-19. Produced via immunoSEQ multiplex PCR; TCRdb's table is partial and in-frame only. The sample holds around 270,000 clones, about 91% seen once. The sequenced sample was peripheral blood. These receptors were collected from a person under 35 with COVID-19, enrolled during active disease.

This chain joins TRBV28 and TRBJ1-5; the match to TRBD1 covers 7 bases. This CDR3 region has 14 residues. The ends lost 5 bases at V and 3 bases at J; junction bases unmatched: 4. In germline, CDR1 is MDHEN, CDR2 SYDVKM. The CDR3 loop reads CASSGTANNQPQHF. The DNA for the CDR3 is TGTGCCAGCAGTGGGACAGCGAACAATCAGCCCCAGCATTTT.

This chain joins TRBV28 and TRBJ2-1, with TRBD2 identical over 11 bases. V was clipped by 8 bases and J by 10 bases; unmatched bases: 10. Germline lookup yields CDR1 MDHEN and CDR2 SYDVKM. The length of the CDR3 is 14 residues. The CDR3 is CASLSSGRAREQFF. The CDR3 DNA reads TGTGCCAGCTTAAGTAGCGGGAGGGCCCGGGAGCAGTTCTTC.

The chain employs TRBV7-3 and TRBJ2-3; 8 bases are a match to TRBD2. Germline-derived CDR1 and CDR2 are SGHTA and FQGTGA. V lost 3 bases, J lost 3 bases, and 5 bases stayed unmatched. CDR3 length: 15 amino acids. CDR3 region: CASSFTGGLTDTQYF. For the CDR3, the DNA is TGTGCCAGCAGCTTCACGGGAGGGCTGACAGATACGCAGTATTTT.

The genes are TRBV19 and TRBJ1-6; 7 bases agree with TRBD1. From germline, CDR1 is LNHDA and CDR2 SQIVND (reference sequence). This CDR3 has 17 amino acids. Trimming at V came to 2 bases and at J to 0 bases, leaving 4 bases not matched to a gene. CDR3 sequence: CASSITGTASYNSPLHF. In DNA, the CDR3 is TGTGCCAGTAGTATAACGGGGACAGCCTCCTATAATTCACCCCTCCACTTT.